Below, 30 T cell receptor beta chains from the same sample are listed, as sequenced in a study of identical twins. TCRdb analysed the 5' RACE reads with MiXCR anew, one entry per CDR3 protein. The table records approximately 350,000 distinct CDR3 sequences, roughly 12% of them present only once. Another study also made use of these data, one on yellow fever vaccine responses in identical twins.

Sequencing used CD8+ T cells sorted from blood. The receptor set was obtained from a woman in her late teens or twenties in good health.

This clonotype has just a few counts. The rearrangement uses TRBV9 and TRBJ2-3; D is unresolved. The CDR3 runs to 13 residues. Trimming pared 3 bases from V and 6 bases from J, leaving 11 bases between. The germline V gene encodes CDR1 SGDLS and CDR2 YYNGEE. CDR3 DNA: TGTGCCAGCAGCGGTAGTTTTGTGGATACGCAGTATTTT. Translation gives CASSGSFVDTQYF.

This clonotype was recorded a few times. The chain carries TRBV24-1 and TRBJ2-1; 7 bases map to TRBD1. In germline, CDR1 is KGHDR, CDR2 SFDVKD. Trimming took 4 bases from V and 11 from J; bases not matched to a gene: 7. The CDR3 is made up of 13 amino acids. In DNA, the CDR3 is TGTGCCACCAGTGAATCTCGGGACAGCCAGCAGTTCTTC. Its translation: CATSESRDSQQFF.

This sequence joins TRBV5-1 and TRBJ2-1, with D possibly being TRBD1 or TRBD2 (5 bases each). V was pared by 1 base and J by 8 bases, with 25 bases between. The CDR3 runs to 18 residues. Germline-derived CDR1 and CDR2 are SGHRS and YFSETQ. CDR3 DNA: TGCGCCAGCAGCTTGAGGACGAGGGGTCTAGCCACAAAAGATGAGCAGTTCTTC. Translation gives CASSLRTRGLATKDEQFF.

This clonotype was counted many times. The V gene is TRBV29-1, the J gene TRBJ2-7; D remains ambiguous. Trimming removed 3 bases at V and 6 bases at J, with 12 bases between. Germline V gene sequence: CDR1 SQVTM, CDR2 ANQGSEA. This CDR3 contains 12 residues. The CDR3 sequence is CSVDVGFGEQYF. The CDR3 DNA reads as TGCAGCGTTGATGTGGGGTTTGGCGAGCAGTACTTC.

This clonotype has just a few counts. The V call is TRBV7-9, the J call TRBJ1-4; D is ambiguous. V dropped 1 base and J dropped 6 bases, with 12 bases sitting between them. The V gene's germline CDR1 is SEHNR and CDR2 FQNEAQ (reference sequence). This CDR3 has 15 amino acids. The CDR3 DNA is TGTGCCAGCAGCTTAGGCCCAAAGGGAGATGAAAAACTGTTTTTT. Its translation is CASSLGPKGDEKLFF.

The chain uses TRBV9 and TRBJ2-2, with a weak D call TRBD2 (6 bases). Trimming cost V 3 bases and J 7 bases, with 7 bases left between them. The V gene's germline CDR1 is SGDLS and CDR2 YYNGEE. The CDR3 runs 12 residues. This chain's CDR3 is CASSATSGELFF. The DNA for the CDR3 is TGTGCCAGCAGCGCGACTAGCGGGGAGCTGTTTTTT.

The chain combines TRBV12-3 or TRBV12-4 with TRBJ2-5, with D unclear. Between the trimmed V and J ends, which lost 6 bases and 4 bases, there was a span of 12 bases. The CDR3 spans 13 residues. CDR3 residues: CASRAGLGETQYF. The DNA of the CDR3 is TGTGCCAGCAGAGCTGGGCTGGGAGAGACCCAGTACTTC.

This clonotype showed up many times. The chain has TRBV5-1 and TRBJ2-2; D perhaps matches TRBD2 (5 bases). Per the germline V gene, CDR1 is SGHRS and CDR2 is YFSETQ. V lost 0 bases, J lost 1 base, and 7 bases lay in between. This CDR3 has 15 amino acids. CDR3 bases: TGCGCCAGCAGCTTGGAGCGGATGAACACCGGGGAGCTGTTTTTT. Translating gives CASSLERMNTGELFF.

This clonotype has at least ten counts. This chain joins TRBV12-3 or TRBV12-4 and TRBJ1-1, with D possibly TRBD1 on 5 matching bases. The CDR3 spans 14 residues. The V gene lost 3 bases and the J gene lost 2 bases, with 10 bases spanning the gap. The CDR3 protein is CASSLGTVNTEAFF. Written as DNA, the CDR3 is TGTGCCAGCAGTTTGGGGACGGTTAACACTGAAGCTTTCTTT.

This clonotype was seen more than once but under ten times. This sequence joins TRBV28 and TRBJ2-5; D possibly matches TRBD1 or TRBD2 (5 bases each). With 3 bases removed from V and 3 bases from J, the gap between germline ends came to 8 bases. Germline V gene data show CDR1 as MDHEN and CDR2 as SYDVKM. The CDR3 runs to 13 residues. The CDR3, as DNA: TGTGCCAGCAGTTTTGGGACCGAAGAGACCCAGTACTTC. This codes for CASSFGTEETQYF.

The chain uses TRBV12-3 or TRBV12-4 and TRBJ1-1, with 9 bases that match TRBD1. This CDR3 is built from 14 residues. After removal of 8 bases from V and 4 bases from J, the junction contained 8 bases not matched to a gene. The CDR3 sequence: CASVQQGARTEAFF. The DNA of the CDR3 is TGTGCCAGCGTGCAACAGGGGGCGCGCACTGAAGCTTTCTTT.

This clonotype came up many times. The chain's CDR3 is CASSQERAGFSSYEQYF. The DNA for the CDR3 is TGCGCCAGCAGCCAAGAAAGAGCGGGGTTCAGCTCCTACGAGCAGTACTTC. The rearrangement uses TRBV4-1 and TRBJ2-7; 7 nucleotides line up with TRBD2. The V gene's germline CDR1 is MGHRA and CDR2 YSYEKL. This CDR3 is built from 17 residues. The trim removed 0 bases at V and 0 bases at J, leaving 8 bases unmatched.

This clonotype was found a few times. The chain employs TRBV7-6 and TRBJ2-7; 8 bases are a match to TRBD1. The CDR3 covers 15 residues. Germline lookup yields CDR1 SGHVS and CDR2 FNYEAQ. The ends lost 7 bases at V and 5 bases at J; junction bases unmatched: 13. CDR3 bases: TGTGCCAGCACCTTGTGGCAGGGGGCGATCCACGAGCAGTACTTC. Translation: CASTLWQGAIHEQYF.

This clonotype was seen a few times. The CDR3 sequence is CATSNRDRDSPLHF. CDR3 bases: TGTGCCACCAGCAACCGGGACAGGGATTCACCCCTCCACTTT. The chain uses TRBV15 and TRBJ1-6; 9 nucleotides line up with TRBD1. The CDR3 is made up of 14 amino acids. Germline V gene lookup returns CDR1 LNHNV and CDR2 YYDKDF (reference sequence). Trimming took 4 bases from V and 8 from J; bases not matched to a gene: 3.

This chain uses TRBV18 with TRBJ2-1; D is perhaps TRBD1 (6 bases). Trimming removed 3 bases at V and 2 bases at J, with 11 bases between. CDR1 is KGHSH, CDR2 LQKENI, per germline. There are 15 residues in the CDR3. CDR3 DNA: TGTGCCAGCTCACCGGAGACAGGCCCCTACAATGAGCAGTTCTTC. Translating it yields CASSPETGPYNEQFF. Combining the CDR3 with reference TRBV18 and TRBJ2-1 gives the whole variable domain NAGVMQNPRHLVRRRGQEARLRCSPMKGHSHVYWYRQLPEEGLKFMVYLQKENIIDESGMPKERFSAEFPKEGPSILRIQQVVRGDSAAYFCASSPETGPYNEQFFGPGTRLTVL.

This clonotype has a count of ten or more. The chain employs TRBV29-1 and TRBJ1-6; 7 positions match TRBD1. This CDR3 has 15 residues. Germline-derived CDR1 and CDR2 are SQVTM and ANQGSEA. Trimming took 2 bases from V and 2 from J; bases not matched to a gene: 3. The CDR3 here is CSVEHRGPYNSPLHF. CDR3 in DNA: TGCAGCGTTGAACACAGGGGACCCTATAATTCACCCCTCCACTTT.

This clonotype was observed at least ten times. The chain joins TRBV15 to TRBJ2-7, with 8 positions matching TRBD2. CDR3 length equals 16 residues. V dropped 5 bases and J dropped 0; count of bases not matched to a gene: 9. Germline V gives CDR1 LNHNV, CDR2 YYDKDF (reference sequence). CDR3 residues: CATSGNSGMSSYEQYF. The CDR3 nucleotides are TGTGCCACCAGCGGGAATAGCGGGATGAGCTCCTACGAGCAGTACTTC. The variable domain in full, with the rest retrieved from reference TRBV15 and TRBJ2-7, is DAMVIQNPRYQVTQFGKPVTLSCSQTLNHNVMYWYQQKSSQAPKLLFHYYDKDFNNEADTPDNFQSRRPNTSFCFLDIRSPGLGDTAMYLCATSGNSGMSSYEQYFGPGTRLTVT.

The table lists this clonotype with a few counts. V usage is TRBV11-2 and J usage is TRBJ2-2; D gene ambiguous. Germline CDR1 is SGHAT and CDR2 is FQNNGV. The V and J ends lost 2 bases and 3 bases respectively, with 10 bases between them. The length of the CDR3 is 15 residues. CDR3 region: CASSLITAYTGELFF. In DNA form, the CDR3 reads TGTGCCAGCAGCTTAATTACCGCTTACACCGGGGAGCTGTTTTTT.

J is TRBJ2-3 and V is TRBV27; 10 positions agree with TRBD1. Losses at the gene ends were 5 bases for V and 3 bases for J; bases not matched to a gene: 2. Germline assignment: CDR1 MNHEY and CDR2 SMNVEV (reference sequence). The CDR3 has 14 amino acids. DNA of the CDR3: TGTGCCAGCAGTCCGGGACAGGGGACAGATACGCAGTATTTT. It yields the protein CASSPGQGTDTQYF.

The chain links TRBV10-2 to TRBJ1-1; D unresolved. CDR3 size: 13 residues. Trimming shortened V by 10 bases and J by 0 bases, and 12 bases separated the two germline ends. Germline V lookup: CDR1 WSHSY, CDR2 SAAADI. CDR3 DNA sequence: TGCGCCAATAGCCGGGCGTTGAACACTGAAGCTTTCTTT. Protein product: CANSRALNTEAFF.

This clonotype was seen more than once but under ten times. This chain joins TRBV4-2 and TRBJ2-1; 8 bases map to TRBD1. This CDR3 region has 16 residues. Germline lookup yields CDR1 LGHNA and CDR2 YNFKEQ. V gave up 0 bases and J gave up 4 bases; unmatched junction bases: 5. CDR3 in DNA: TGTGCCAGCAGCCAAGAGCAGGGGGCAGGATACAATGAGCAGTTCTTC. Encoded protein: CASSQEQGAGYNEQFF.

As DNA, the CDR3 is TGTGCCAGCGGACTAGTGGTTAACCAAGAGACCCAGTACTTC. Its protein product is CASGLVVNQETQYF. The chain carries TRBV12-3 or TRBV12-4 and TRBJ2-5, with 7 nucleotides matching TRBD2. The length of the CDR3 is 14 residues. Germline trimming cut 8 bases from V and 0 bases from J; bases unmatched to any gene: 6.

This chain connects TRBV5-4 to TRBJ2-1; 7 bases agree with TRBD1. The CDR3 runs 14 residues. The germline V gene has CDR1 SGHNT and CDR2 YYREEE (reference sequence). V lost 5 bases to trimming and J lost 7 bases; unmatched junction nucleotides: 9. The CDR3 nucleotides read TGTGCCAGCAGGAACAGGGGCTACTCGAATGAGCAGTTCTTC. As protein: CASRNRGYSNEQFF.

This clonotype has more than one count but fewer than ten. V usage is TRBV28 and J usage is TRBJ2-7, with a tentative D call TRBD2 (5 bases). V lost 1 base and J 2 bases, leaving 9 bases between the germline ends. Germline V gene sequence: CDR1 MDHEN, CDR2 SYDVKM. The CDR3 has 14 amino acids. As DNA, the CDR3 is TGTGCCAGCAGTTTATATAGCGCTACCTACGAGCAGTACTTC. Its protein product is CASSLYSATYEQYF.

V gene TRBV11-2 combines with J gene TRBJ2-3; 7 bases line up with TRBD1. Germline CDR1 SGHAT, CDR2 FQNNGV. CDR3 length: 17 amino acids. Trimming took 5 bases from V and 2 from J; bases not matched to a gene: 13. CDR3 sequence: CASSDLQTGLNTDTQYF. The DNA for the CDR3 is TGTGCCAGCAGCGACCTCCAGACAGGGCTCAACACAGATACGCAGTATTTT.

The chain employs TRBV9 and TRBJ1-1; D call uncertain. Germline loops: CDR1 SGDLS, CDR2 YYNGEE. The CDR3 extends over 15 amino acids. With 0 bases removed from V and 6 bases from J, the gap between germline ends came to 15 bases. The DNA of the CDR3 is TGTGCCAGCAGCGTAGGTGAAGGGTTGATCGCTGAAGCTTTCTTT. Amino acids: CASSVGEGLIAEAFF. Full variable domain (missing parts from reference TRBV9 and TRBJ1-1): DSGVTQTPKHLITATGQRVTLRCSPRSGDLSVYWYQQSLDQGLQFLIQYYNGEERAKGNILERFSAQQFPDLHSELNLSSLELGDSALYFCASSVGEGLIAEAFFGQGTRLTVV.

This clonotype was counted a few times. V and J are TRBV6-2 or TRBV6-3 and TRBJ2-7; D is ambiguous. The CDR3 contains 17 residues. Germline V gene sequence: CDR1 MNHEY, CDR2 SVGEGT. Trimming shortened V by 0 bases and J by 7 bases, and 22 bases separated the two germline ends. Here the CDR3 DNA reads TGTGCCAGCAGTTACTCGATAGTGGGCCATTCCCCGGCGGAGCAGTACGTC. Translated, it gives CASSYSIVGHSPAEQYV.

This clonotype was observed once. The chain is built from TRBV4-1 and TRBJ2-1, with 12 bases fitting TRBD2. In germline, CDR1 is MGHRA, CDR2 YSYEKL. The CDR3 loop spans 17 amino acids. V shed 1 base, J shed 9 bases, and the junction held 10 bases outside the gene matches. CDR3: CASSQAAASGGAGEQFF. CDR3 DNA: TGCGCCAGCAGCCAAGCCGCGGCTAGCGGGGGGGCCGGTGAGCAGTTCTTC.

This clonotype was observed many times. The CDR3 loop is CASSLFWRDNSYNSPLHF. CDR3 sequence (DNA): TGTGCCAGCAGTTTATTCTGGAGGGACAACTCCTATAATTCACCCCTCCACTTT. The rearrangement links TRBV28 to TRBJ1-6, with TRBD1 as a possible D gene (6 bases). V shed 1 base and J shed 0 bases, with 13 bases lying between them. Per the germline V gene, CDR1 is MDHEN and CDR2 is SYDVKM. The CDR3 covers 18 residues.

This clonotype was seen a few times. This rearrangement joins TRBV28 to TRBJ2-7, with TRBD2 as a possible D gene (5 bases). The CDR3 covers 12 residues. Per the germline V gene, CDR1 is MDHEN and CDR2 is SYDVKM. V lost 7 bases and J lost 3, with 10 bases in between. DNA of the CDR3: TGTGCCAGCAACCGGGGTCTCTACGAGCAGTACGTC. Protein product: CASNRGLYEQYV.